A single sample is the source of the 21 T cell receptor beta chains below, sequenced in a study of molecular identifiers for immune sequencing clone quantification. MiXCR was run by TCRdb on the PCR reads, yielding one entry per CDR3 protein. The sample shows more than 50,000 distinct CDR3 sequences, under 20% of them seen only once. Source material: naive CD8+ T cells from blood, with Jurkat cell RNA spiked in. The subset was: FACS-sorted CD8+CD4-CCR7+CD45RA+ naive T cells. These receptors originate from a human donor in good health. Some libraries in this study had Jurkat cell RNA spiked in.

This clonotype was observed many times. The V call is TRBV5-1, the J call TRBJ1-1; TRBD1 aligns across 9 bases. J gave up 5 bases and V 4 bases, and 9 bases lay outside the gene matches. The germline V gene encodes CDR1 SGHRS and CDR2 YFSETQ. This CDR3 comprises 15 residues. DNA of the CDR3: TGCGCCAGCAGCGGATTAACAGGGGGCGAAACTGAAGCTTTCTTT. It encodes CASSGLTGGETEAFF.

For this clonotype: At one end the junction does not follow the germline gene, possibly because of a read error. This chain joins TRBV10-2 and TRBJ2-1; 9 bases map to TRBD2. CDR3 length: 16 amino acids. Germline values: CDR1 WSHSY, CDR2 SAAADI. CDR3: CASRGGAGGSCNEQFF. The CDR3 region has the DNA TGCGCCAGCAGGGGGGGAGCGGGAGGCTCCTGCAATGAGCAGTTCTTC.

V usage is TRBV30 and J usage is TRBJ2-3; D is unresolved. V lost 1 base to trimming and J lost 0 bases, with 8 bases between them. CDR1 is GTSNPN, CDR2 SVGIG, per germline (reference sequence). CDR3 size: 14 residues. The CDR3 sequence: CAWSASSSTDTQYF. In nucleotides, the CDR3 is TGTGCCTGGAGTGCAAGTTCTAGCACAGATACGCAGTATTTT.

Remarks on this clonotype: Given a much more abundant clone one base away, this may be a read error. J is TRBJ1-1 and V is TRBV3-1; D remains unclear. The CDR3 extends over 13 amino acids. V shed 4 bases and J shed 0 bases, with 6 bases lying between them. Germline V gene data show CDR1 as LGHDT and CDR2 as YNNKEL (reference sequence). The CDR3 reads CASSRAVNTEAFF. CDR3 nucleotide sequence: TGTGCCAGCAGCCGAGCGGTGAACACTGAAGCTTTCTTT.

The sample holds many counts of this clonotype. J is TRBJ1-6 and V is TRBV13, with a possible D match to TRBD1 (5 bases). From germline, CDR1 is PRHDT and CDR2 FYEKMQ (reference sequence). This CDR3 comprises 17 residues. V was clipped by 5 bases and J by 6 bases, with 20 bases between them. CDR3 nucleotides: TGTGCCAGCAGCCCGCCCGCTCCTGGGGCCGGTAATTCACCCCTCCACTTT. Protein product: CASSPPAPGAGNSPLHF.

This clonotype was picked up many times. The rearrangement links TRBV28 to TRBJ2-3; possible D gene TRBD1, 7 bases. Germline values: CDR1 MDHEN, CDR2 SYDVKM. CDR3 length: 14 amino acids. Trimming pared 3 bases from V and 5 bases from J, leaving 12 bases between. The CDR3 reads CASSLEGAIDTQYF. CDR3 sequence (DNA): TGTGCCAGCAGTTTGGAGGGGGCAATAGATACGCAGTATTTT.

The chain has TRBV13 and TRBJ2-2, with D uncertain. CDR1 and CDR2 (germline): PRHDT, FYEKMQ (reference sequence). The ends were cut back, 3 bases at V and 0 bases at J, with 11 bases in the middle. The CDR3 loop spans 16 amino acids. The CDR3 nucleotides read TGTGCCAGCAGCTTTTTAGGCGGCGCGAACACCGGGGAGCTGTTTTTT. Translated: CASSFLGGANTGELFF. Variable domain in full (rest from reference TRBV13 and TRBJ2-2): AAGVIQSPRHLIKEKRETATLKCYPIPRHDTVYWYQQGPGQDPQFLISFYEKMQSDKGSIPDRFSAQQFSDYHSELNMSSLELGDSALYFCASSFLGGANTGELFFGEGSRLTVL.

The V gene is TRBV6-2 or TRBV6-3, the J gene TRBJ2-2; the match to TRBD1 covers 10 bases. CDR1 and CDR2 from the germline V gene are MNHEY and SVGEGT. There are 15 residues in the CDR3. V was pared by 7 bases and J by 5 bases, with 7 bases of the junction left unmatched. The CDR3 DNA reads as TGTGCCAGCACCCCAGACAGGGGGCAGACCGGGGAGCTGTTTTTT. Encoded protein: CASTPDRGQTGELFF.

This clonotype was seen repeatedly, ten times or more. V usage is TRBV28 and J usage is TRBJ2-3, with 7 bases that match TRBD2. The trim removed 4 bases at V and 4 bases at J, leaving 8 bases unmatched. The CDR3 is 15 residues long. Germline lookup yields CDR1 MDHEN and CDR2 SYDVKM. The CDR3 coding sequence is TGTGCCAGCAGTTCCTTGGAGGGAGGGCCAGATACGCAGTATTTT. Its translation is CASSSLEGGPDTQYF.

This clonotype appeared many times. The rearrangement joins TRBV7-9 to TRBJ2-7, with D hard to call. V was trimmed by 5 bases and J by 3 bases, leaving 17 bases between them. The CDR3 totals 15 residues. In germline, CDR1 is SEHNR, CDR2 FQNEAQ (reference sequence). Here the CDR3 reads CASSPTSSPIYEQYF. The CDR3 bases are TGTGCCAGCAGCCCAACCTCCAGTCCCATCTACGAGCAGTACTTC.

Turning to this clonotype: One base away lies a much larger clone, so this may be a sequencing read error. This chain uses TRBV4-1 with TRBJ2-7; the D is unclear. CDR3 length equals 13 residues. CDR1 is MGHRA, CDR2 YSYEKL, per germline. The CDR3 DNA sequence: TGCGCCAGCAGCCACCTAGAGAGCTACGAGCGGTACTTC. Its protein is CASSHLESYERYF.

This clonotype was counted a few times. The CDR3 reads CASSEVGDRGSLHF. The DNA for the CDR3 is TGTGCCAGCAGTGAAGTTGGGGACCGGGGATCCCTCCACTTT. This chain links TRBV6-4 with TRBJ1-6; possibly TRBD1 for D (5 bases). Per germline, CDR1 MRHNA and CDR2 SNTAGT. This CDR3 region has 14 residues. V shed 3 bases and J shed 14 bases, with 17 bases lying between them.

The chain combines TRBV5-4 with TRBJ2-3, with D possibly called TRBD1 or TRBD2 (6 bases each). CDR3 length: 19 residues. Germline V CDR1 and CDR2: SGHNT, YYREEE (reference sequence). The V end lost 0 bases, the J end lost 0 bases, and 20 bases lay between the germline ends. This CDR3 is CASSLERGVGLTSTDTQYF. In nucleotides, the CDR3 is TGTGCCAGCAGCTTGGAGAGGGGGGTGGGTTTAACTAGCACAGATACGCAGTATTTT.

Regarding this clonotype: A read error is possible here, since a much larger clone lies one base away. The CDR3 region is CASGISYEQYF. In DNA form, the CDR3 reads TGCGCCAGCGGTATCAGCTACGAGCAGTACTTC. The chain is built from TRBV10-2 and TRBJ2-7; D is ambiguous. CDR1 WSHSY and CDR2 SAAADI come from the germline V gene. V was trimmed by 8 bases and J by 3 bases, leaving 8 bases between them. The CDR3 spans 11 residues.

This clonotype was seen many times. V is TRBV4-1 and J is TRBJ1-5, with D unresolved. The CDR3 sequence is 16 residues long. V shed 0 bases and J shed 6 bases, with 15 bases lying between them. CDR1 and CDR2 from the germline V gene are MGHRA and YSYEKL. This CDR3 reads CASSQERYRGSQPQHF. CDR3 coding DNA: TGCGCCAGCAGCCAAGAAAGGTACAGAGGGAGTCAGCCCCAGCATTTT.

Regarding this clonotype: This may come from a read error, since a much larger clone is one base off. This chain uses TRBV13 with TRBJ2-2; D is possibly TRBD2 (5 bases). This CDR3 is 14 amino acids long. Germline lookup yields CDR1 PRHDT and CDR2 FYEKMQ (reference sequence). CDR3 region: CASSVTFGTGELVF. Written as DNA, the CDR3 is TGTGCCAGCAGCGTGACTTTTGGCACCGGGGAGCTGGTTTTT.

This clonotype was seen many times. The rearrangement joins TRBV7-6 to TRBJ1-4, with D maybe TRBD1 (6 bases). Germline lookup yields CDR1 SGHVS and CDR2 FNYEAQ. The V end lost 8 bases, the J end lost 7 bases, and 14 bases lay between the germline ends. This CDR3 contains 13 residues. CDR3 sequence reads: CASATGTGEKLFF. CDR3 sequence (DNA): TGTGCCAGCGCAACAGGGACGGGTGAAAAACTGTTTTTT.

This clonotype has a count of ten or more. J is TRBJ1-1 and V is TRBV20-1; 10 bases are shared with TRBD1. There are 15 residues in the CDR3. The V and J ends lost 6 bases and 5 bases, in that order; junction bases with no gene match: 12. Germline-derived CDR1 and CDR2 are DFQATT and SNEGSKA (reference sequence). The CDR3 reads CSALETGGDWTEAFF. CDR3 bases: TGCAGTGCGTTGGAGACAGGGGGCGATTGGACTGAAGCTTTCTTT.

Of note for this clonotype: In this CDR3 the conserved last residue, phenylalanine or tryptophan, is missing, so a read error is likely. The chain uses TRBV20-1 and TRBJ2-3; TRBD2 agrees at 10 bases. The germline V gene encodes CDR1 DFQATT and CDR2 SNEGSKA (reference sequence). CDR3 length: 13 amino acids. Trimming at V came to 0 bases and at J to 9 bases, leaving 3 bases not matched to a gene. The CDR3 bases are TGCAGTGCTAGAGATGCTAGCGGGAGAACGCAGTATCTC. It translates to CSARDASGRTQYL.

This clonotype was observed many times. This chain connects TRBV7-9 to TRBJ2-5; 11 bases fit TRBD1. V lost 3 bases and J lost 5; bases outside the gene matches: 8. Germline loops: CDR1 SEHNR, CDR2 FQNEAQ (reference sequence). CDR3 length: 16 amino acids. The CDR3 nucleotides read TGTGCCAGCAGCTTTACTACGGACAGGGGGCGTGAGACCCAGTACTTC. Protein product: CASSFTTDRGRETQYF.

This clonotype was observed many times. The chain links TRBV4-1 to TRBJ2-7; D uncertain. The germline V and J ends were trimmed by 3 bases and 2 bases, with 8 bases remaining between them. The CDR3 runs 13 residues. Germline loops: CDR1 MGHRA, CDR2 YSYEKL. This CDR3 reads CASSQEIAYEQYF. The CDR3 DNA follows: TGCGCCAGCAGCCAGGAGATTGCCTACGAGCAGTACTTC.